This T cell receptor (beta chain) was found in a study of blood T cell repertoires in COVID-19 (dated by TCRdb to 2020 to 2021). With regard to the full study: Collaborator samples came from the United States, Italy and Spain and covered acute and convalescent phases of COVID-19. A de-identified subject ID, COVID-19 status, age in years and sex were almost always included in the sample metadata. The repertoires were made available in a free public database intended to serve as a resource for research on the immune response to SARS-CoV-2. The samples were drawn from the first 160 participants of the ongoing ImmuneRACE study and from 1,254 subjects provided by 6 global collaborators. The prospective study material was composed of cDNA or gDNA derived from T cells, B-cell-depleted T cells, or PBMCs. The dataset comprised deeply sampled blood TCRbeta repertoires from subjects exposed to, actively infected with, or recovered from COVID-19. Where available, HLA class I and class II types were taken from metadata supplied by the sample provider and were not determined by assay-based typing.

TCRbeta CDR3 regions were amplified from genomic DNA using the immunoSEQ Assay, a bias-controlled multiplex PCR. The published analysis was carried out like this. Nucleated cell counts per sample were estimated from amplification of reference gene primers within the assay. To quantify the absolute abundance of each unique TCRbeta CDR3 rearrangement, sequence reads were collapsed and filtered. For each sample, productive Simpson clonality was calculated as the square root of Simpson's diversity index over productive rearrangements. The source is immuneACCESS, and TCRdb retained only in-frame sequences with V and J called. Part of the clones is not carried over; for the studies checked, unresolved V genes explain less than half of this, and the remainder is unexplained. Clonal size and the V and J genes are those of that table, whereas D and trimming came from the DNA. This sample holds approximately 24,000 clones; around 82% were observed only once. 25% to 35% of the sample goes to the ten largest clones.

Collaborating institutions collected whole blood in K2EDTA tubes following their own protocols. For TCRbeta analysis, collaborators shipped samples as frozen whole blood, isolated PBMCs, or DNA extracted from either of those sample types. A remark on this clone: What antigen it recognizes has not been identified. No clone much larger than this one lies a single base away; base qualities are absent.

The junction shows trimming of 9 bases on V and 6 bases on J, and the gene matches do not reach 1 base of it. Via the germline V gene, CDR1 is LGHNA and CDR2 YSLEER. Including the terminal cysteine and phenylalanine, the CDR3 comprises 11 residues. Only the CDR3 part of the read is kept: 33 bases, read in frame from the first base. What the research found in general, with its limitations: The quantity of clinical and demographic metadata differed by source and by participant and was supplied without curation.

The sample was peripheral blood. The TCR originated in a human donor in a cohort sampled during active COVID-19. The chain couples TRBV4-3 to TRBJ2-3, and 9 bases in between align with TRBD2. CDR3 protein: CASSGSDTQYF. The sequenced DNA is TGCGCCAGTAGCGGGAGTGATACGCAGTATTTT.